Following are 10 T cell receptor beta chains from one sample sequenced in a study of shared clonotypes between healthy human individuals. Using immunoSEQ multiplex PCR, the repertoire was profiled, and TCRdb retains in-frame clones only, with some absent. Here the sample spans some 2.1 million clones, 85% to 95% being singletons. Sequencing was done on a sample of naive CD4+ T cells sorted from blood. Subset defined: CD45RA+ positively selected. The receptors were sampled from a young man in good health.

The chain couples TRBV27 to TRBJ2-7, with 12 bases lining up with TRBD2. The CDR3 contains 15 residues. The trim removed 4 bases at V and 4 bases at J, leaving 5 bases unmatched. The germline CDR1 and CDR2 sequences are MNHEY and SMNVEV (reference sequence). The CDR3 nucleotides read TGTGCCAGCAGTTCCCTAGCGGGAGGGGGATACGAGCAGTACTTC. Residues: CASSSLAGGGYEQYF.

This chain links TRBV10-3 with TRBJ2-3; 8 bases map to TRBD2. V shed 10 bases, J shed 0 bases, and the junction held 6 bases outside the gene matches. Germline V CDR1 and CDR2: ENHRY, SYGVKD. This CDR3 spans 14 amino acids. As DNA, the CDR3 is TGTGCCACCACAACTAGCGGTAGCACAGATACGCAGTATTTT. Residues: CATTTSGSTDTQYF.

This clone is a singleton in its sample. The chain couples TRBV2 to TRBJ2-3; 9 nucleotides line up with TRBD2. The CDR3 runs 13 residues. Trimming removed 8 bases from V and 10 bases from J; junction bases left unmatched: 10. In germline, CDR1 is SNHLY, CDR2 FYNNEI. CDR3 sequence: CASSRLAGRSQYF. CDR3 coding DNA: TGTGCCAGCTCGCGGCTAGCGGGGAGGTCGCAGTATTTT.

The chain combines TRBV5-4 with TRBJ1-2, with D unresolved. Between the trimmed V and J ends, which lost 4 bases and 4 bases, there was a span of 11 bases. Germline assignment: CDR1 SGHNT and CDR2 YYREEE (reference sequence). This CDR3 has 13 amino acids. The chain's CDR3 is CASSPAQPYGYTF. CDR3 DNA sequence: TGTGCCAGCAGCCCCGCGCAGCCCTATGGCTACACCTTC.

In this sample, this clone turned up once. The V gene is TRBV15, the J gene TRBJ1-5; no clear D gene. The V and J ends lost 0 bases and 5 bases respectively, with 8 bases between them. Germline V gives CDR1 LNHNV, CDR2 YYDKDF (reference sequence). The CDR3 covers 14 residues. The CDR3 DNA follows: TGTGCCACCAGCAGAGATCTAGGGTATCAGCCCCAGCATTTT. It specifies CATSRDLGYQPQHF.

This clone was seen only once. This sample also contains other DNA sequences that code for the same CDR3. The genes are TRBV5-1 and TRBJ2-7; 11 bases map to TRBD2. The V segment lost 0 bases and the J segment 1 base; nucleotides outside the gene matches: 3. Per the germline V gene, CDR1 is SGHRS and CDR2 is YFSETQ. The CDR3 runs to 16 residues. The CDR3 DNA reads TGCGCCAGCAGCTTGGCCTTAGCGGGAGGGTCCTACGAGCAGTACTTC. Translated: CASSLALAGGSYEQYF.

The chain joins TRBV10-3 to TRBJ1-2, with D perhaps matching TRBD1 (6 bases). CDR1 and CDR2 (germline): ENHRY, SYGVKD. This CDR3 has 13 amino acids. V was pared by 8 bases and J by 4 bases, with 14 bases between. The CDR3 DNA sequence: TGTGCCATCGGTCCGGGGGCGGGCTATGGCTACACCTTC. This encodes CAIGPGAGYGYTF.

About this clone: The same CDR3 arises from other DNA sequences in this sample as well. The chain recombines TRBV10-3 with TRBJ2-3; 10 nucleotides align to TRBD2. The CDR3 is 14 residues long. J lost 1 base, V lost 5 bases, and 0 bases had no gene match. Germline V CDR1 and CDR2: ENHRY, SYGVKD. The CDR3 reads CAISLAGGTDTQYF. For the CDR3, the DNA is TGTGCCATCAGTCTAGCGGGAGGCACAGATACGCAGTATTTT.

The rearrangement links TRBV5-1 to TRBJ2-3, with 8 positions matching TRBD2. CDR1 SGHRS and CDR2 YFSETQ come from the germline V gene. The CDR3 has 15 residues. V was pared by 6 bases and J by 4 bases, with 10 bases of the junction left unmatched. The CDR3 loop is CASTIGREVSDTQYF. The CDR3 nucleotides read TGCGCCAGCACAATCGGGCGGGAGGTTTCAGATACGCAGTATTTT.

This clone was seen a single time. The rearrangement links TRBV18 to TRBJ2-7, with 10 bases lining up with TRBD2. Germline V gene sequence: CDR1 KGHSH, CDR2 LQKENI. The CDR3 is made up of 15 amino acids. Unmatched junction bases numbered 2, after V lost 0 bases and J lost 3 bases. The CDR3 protein is CASSPPVAGGYEQYF. The CDR3 nucleotides are TGTGCCAGCTCACCACCTGTAGCGGGAGGCTACGAGCAGTACTTC.